One sample yielded the 19 T cell receptor beta chains listed below, sequenced in a study of shared clonotypes between healthy human individuals. This table comes from immunoSEQ multiplex PCR, and its TCRdb copy is limited to in-frame clones, with some not included. The repertoire consists of about 530,000 clones, with about 79% occurring once and the leading ten covering about an eighth. Material for sequencing was PBMCs. These TCRs come from a middle-aged woman in good health. Some clones in this sample may be carry-over from other donors' samples.

This sequence joins TRBV5-6 and TRBJ2-7; D gene ambiguous. The ends were cut back, 5 bases at V and 6 bases at J, with 12 bases in the middle. Germline values: CDR1 SGHDT, CDR2 YYEEEE. CDR3 length: 12 amino acids. The CDR3 sequence is CASRSRISEQYF. DNA for the CDR3: TGTGCCAGCAGGTCCAGGATTAGCGAGCAGTACTTC. Full variable domain (remainder filled in from reference TRBV5-6 and TRBJ2-7): DAGVTQSPTHLIKTRGQQVTLRCSPKSGHDTVSWYQQALGQGPQFIFQYYEEEERQRGNFPDRFSGHQFPNYSSELNVNALLLGDSALYLCASRSRISEQYFGPGTRLTVT.

This clone was seen more than once but under ten times. This chain uses TRBV12-5 with TRBJ2-1; the D gene is possibly TRBD1 (7 bases). CDR3 length equals 15 residues. Germline assignment: CDR1 LGHNT and CDR2 FRNRAP. Trimming left V 6 bases short and J 2 bases short, with 14 bases between. The CDR3 here is CASGRTGGTYNEQFF. The DNA of the CDR3 is TGTGCTAGTGGCCGGACAGGCGGGACCTACAATGAGCAGTTCTTC.

V is TRBV29-1 and J is TRBJ1-1; D remains ambiguous. The CDR3 loop spans 15 amino acids. The V gene's germline CDR1 is SQVTM and CDR2 ANQGSEA. V was shortened by 6 bases and J by 4 bases, with 21 bases between the two germline ends. The CDR3 DNA reads as TGCAGCGTCGATTCATGGGTTAACAGAGGCACTGAAGCTTTCTTT. Amino acids: CSVDSWVNRGTEAFF.

This sequence joins TRBV19 and TRBJ1-1; D might be TRBD1 (6 bases). Germline lookup yields CDR1 LNHDA and CDR2 SQIVND (reference sequence). Trimming removed 10 bases at V and 0 bases at J, with 12 bases between. The CDR3 is 13 residues long. The CDR3 spells CATLGQLNTEAFF. The CDR3 coding sequence is TGTGCCACCCTTGGACAGCTGAACACTGAAGCTTTCTTT.

The chain joins TRBV28 to TRBJ2-1; 10 positions agree with TRBD1. Trimming at V came to 4 bases and at J to 8 bases, leaving 11 bases not matched to a gene. The CDR3 length is 16 residues. The V gene's germline CDR1 is MDHEN and CDR2 SYDVKM. The CDR3 bases are TGTGCCAGCAGTTCGCCCGGGACAGGGGTTTCTTATGAGCAGTTCTTC. Translation: CASSSPGTGVSYEQFF.

The chain carries TRBV28 and TRBJ1-4; D not resolved. CDR1 is MDHEN, CDR2 SYDVKM, per germline. Trimming removed 2 bases at V and 5 bases at J, with 6 bases between. The CDR3 is made up of 13 amino acids. This CDR3 reads CASSLEQNEKLFF. CDR3 DNA sequence: TGTGCCAGCAGTTTAGAGCAAAATGAAAAACTGTTTTTT.

The chain's CDR3 is CASSLVLRPDEQFF. DNA for the CDR3: TGTGCCAGCAGCTTAGTGCTCAGGCCCGATGAGCAGTTCTTC. This chain joins TRBV7-9 and TRBJ2-1; D not certain. There are 14 residues in the CDR3. V was cut by 1 base and J by 8 bases, with 12 bases left in between. In germline, CDR1 is SEHNR, CDR2 FQNEAQ (reference sequence).

The V and J genes are TRBV30 and TRBJ2-5; D might be TRBD2 (5 bases). The CDR3 totals 14 residues. CDR1 is GTSNPN and CDR2 is SVGIG in the germline V gene (reference sequence). V was pared by 5 bases and J by 7 bases, with 20 bases between. The CDR3 sequence is CAWGPRDPRGTQYF. The CDR3 coding sequence is TGTGCCTGGGGTCCCCGGGATCCGCGAGGGACCCAGTACTTC. Together with reference TRBV30 and TRBJ2-5, the CDR3 gives the full variable domain: SQTIHQWPATLVQPVGSPLSLECTVEGTSNPNLYWYRQAAGRGLQLLFYSVGIGQISSEVPQNLSASRPQDRQFILSSKKLLLSDSGFYLCAWGPRDPRGTQYFGPGTRLLVL.

The CDR3 region is CAISAGGVGGELFF. CDR3 sequence (DNA): TGTGCCATCAGTGCGGGCGGGGTCGGCGGGGAGCTGTTTTTT. V is TRBV10-3 and J is TRBJ2-2; D may be TRBD2 (6 bases). V shed 4 bases and J shed 7 bases, with 13 bases lying between them. This CDR3 region has 14 residues. Germline loops: CDR1 ENHRY, CDR2 SYGVKD.

The chain employs TRBV6-4 and TRBJ2-3; a possible D gene is TRBD2 (6 bases). V gave up 1 base and J gave up 8 bases, with 19 bases separating them. The CDR3 extends over 16 amino acids. Germline-derived CDR1 and CDR2 are MRHNA and SNTAGT. CDR3: CASSDWREHPMVTQYF. The CDR3 DNA follows: TGTGCCAGCAGTGACTGGCGGGAACACCCGATGGTTACGCAGTATTTT.

By share, this clone counts as large. The same CDR3 can be traced to other DNA sequences in this sample. The genes are TRBV28 and TRBJ2-1, with a tentative D call TRBD2 (5 bases). This CDR3 has 16 residues. V was cut by 4 bases and J by 1 base, with 14 bases left in between. From germline, CDR1 is MDHEN and CDR2 SYDVKM. CDR3 region: CASSYPHGGSYNEQFF. For the CDR3, the DNA is TGTGCCAGCAGTTACCCTCACGGAGGTTCCTACAATGAGCAGTTCTTC.

The V gene is TRBV27, the J gene TRBJ1-5; 7 bases map to TRBD1. V shed 5 bases and J 9 bases; nucleotides not matched to a gene: 10. The CDR3 covers 14 residues. Per the germline V gene, CDR1 is MNHEY and CDR2 is SMNVEV (reference sequence). CDR3 loop: CASSPLDRFSPQHF. The CDR3 DNA reads TGTGCCAGCAGTCCACTGGACAGGTTTTCGCCCCAGCATTTT.

The chain employs TRBV10-3 and TRBJ1-1; D unresolved. Between the trimmed V and J ends, which lost 7 bases and 6 bases, there was a span of 15 bases. Per the germline V gene, CDR1 is ENHRY and CDR2 is SYGVKD. There are 13 residues in the CDR3. The CDR3 loop reads CAINPSRYAEAFF. The CDR3 nucleotides read TGTGCCATCAATCCCAGTAGGTACGCTGAAGCTTTCTTT.

The J gene is TRBJ2-5, the V gene TRBV14; D might be TRBD2 (6 bases). V was pared by 0 bases and J by 4 bases, with 15 bases between. The CDR3 extends over 16 amino acids. The germline V gene encodes CDR1 SGHDN and CDR2 FVKESK. CDR3 protein: CASSQDSLGGRETQYF. CDR3 in DNA: TGTGCCAGCAGCCAAGATTCTCTGGGGGGTCGAGAGACCCAGTACTTC.

V usage is TRBV5-3 and J usage is TRBJ2-7; D is perhaps TRBD2 (6 bases). TRBV5-3 is an ORF; its function is uncertain. The CDR3 spans 18 residues. The V end was cut by 1 base, the J end by 4 bases, with 24 bases between. In DNA, the CDR3 is TGTGCCAGAAGCTTGTACAAGGACTACTTAAATAGGGAGTACGAGCAGTACTTC. It yields the protein CARSLYKDYLNREYEQYF.

The chain uses TRBV5-1 and TRBJ2-5; no clear D gene. Trimming pared 4 bases from V and 4 bases from J, leaving 11 bases between. CDR3 size: 13 residues. Germline V gives CDR1 SGHRS, CDR2 YFSETQ. This chain's CDR3 is CASSRESSETQYF. The CDR3 nucleotides read TGCGCCAGCAGCCGAGAGTCCTCAGAGACCCAGTACTTC. Supplemented by reference TRBV5-1 and TRBJ2-5, the full variable domain reads KAGVTQTPRYLIKTRGQQVTLSCSPISGHRSVSWYQQTPGQGLQFLFEYFSETQRNKGNFPGRFSGRQFSNSRSEMNVSTLELGDSALYLCASSRESSETQYFGPGTRLLVL.

This chain connects TRBV6-1 to TRBJ1-1; D unresolved. V was pared by 3 bases and J by 0 bases, with 20 bases between. The CDR3 spans 18 residues. Germline V gives CDR1 MNHNS, CDR2 SASEGT. CDR3 DNA: TGTGCCAGCAGTGACGGGGAAGGTTTCCTAATCATGAACACTGAAGCTTTCTTT. Its translation: CASSDGEGFLIMNTEAFF.

This chain joins TRBV2 and TRBJ1-6; D possibly corresponds to TRBD1 (6 bases). The V end was cut by 1 base, the J end by 16 bases, with 17 bases between. Germline CDR1 reads SNHLY; CDR2 reads FYNNEI. CDR3 length: 14 amino acids. For the CDR3, the DNA is TGTGCCAGCAGTGAAGGGACAGCGTCGAGGCGGCTCCACTTT. This encodes CASSEGTASRRLHF.

V is TRBV6-5 and J is TRBJ2-1; possible D gene TRBD1, 6 bases. The CDR3 loop spans 15 amino acids. Trimming stripped 5 bases from V and 0 bases from J, with 11 bases between. In germline, CDR1 is MNHEY, CDR2 SVGAGI. The CDR3 region has the DNA TGTGCCAGCAGTCAACAGGGTCTCTCCTACAATGAGCAGTTCTTC. Residues: CASSQQGLSYNEQFF.